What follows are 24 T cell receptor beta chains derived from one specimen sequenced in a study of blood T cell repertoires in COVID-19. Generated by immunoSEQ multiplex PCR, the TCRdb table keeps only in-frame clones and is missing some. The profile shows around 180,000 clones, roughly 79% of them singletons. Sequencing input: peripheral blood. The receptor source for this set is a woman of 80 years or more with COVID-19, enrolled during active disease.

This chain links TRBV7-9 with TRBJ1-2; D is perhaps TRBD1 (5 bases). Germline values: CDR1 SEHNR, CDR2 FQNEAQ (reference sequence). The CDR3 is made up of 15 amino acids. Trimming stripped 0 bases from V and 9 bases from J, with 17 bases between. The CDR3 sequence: CASSLASQGGASYTF. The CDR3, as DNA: TGTGCCAGCAGCTTAGCTTCGCAGGGCGGTGCTAGCTACACCTTC.

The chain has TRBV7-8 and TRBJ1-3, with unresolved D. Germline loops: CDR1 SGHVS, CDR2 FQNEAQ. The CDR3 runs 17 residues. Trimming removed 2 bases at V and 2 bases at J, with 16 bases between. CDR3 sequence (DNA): TGTGCCAGCAGCTTACTAGTCCTCTCCGAAACTGGAAACACCATATATTTT. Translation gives CASSLLVLSETGNTIYF.

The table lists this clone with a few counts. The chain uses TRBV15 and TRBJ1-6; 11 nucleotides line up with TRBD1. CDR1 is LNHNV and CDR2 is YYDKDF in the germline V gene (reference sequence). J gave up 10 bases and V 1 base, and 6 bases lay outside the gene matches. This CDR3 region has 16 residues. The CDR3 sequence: CATSRVTGQGDSPLHF. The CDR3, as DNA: TGTGCCACCAGCAGAGTTACGGGACAGGGGGACTCACCCCTCCACTTT.

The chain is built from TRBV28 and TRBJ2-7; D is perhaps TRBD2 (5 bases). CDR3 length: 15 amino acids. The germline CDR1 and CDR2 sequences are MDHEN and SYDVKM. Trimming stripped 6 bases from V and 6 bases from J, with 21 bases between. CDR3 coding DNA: TGTGCCAGCAGGTCCCCTAGCACCACCCCCCTCGAGCAGTACTTC. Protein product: CASRSPSTTPLEQYF.

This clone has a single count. DNA of the CDR3: TGCGCCAGCAGCCAAGACTGGGCTAGCGGGACCTTCTACGAGCAGTACTTC. This gives the protein CASSQDWASGTFYEQYF. This chain joins TRBV4-1 and TRBJ2-7, with 9 bases identical to TRBD2. V shed 0 bases, J shed 3 bases, and the junction held 9 bases outside the gene matches. CDR1 is MGHRA and CDR2 is YSYEKL in the germline V gene. The CDR3 runs 17 residues.

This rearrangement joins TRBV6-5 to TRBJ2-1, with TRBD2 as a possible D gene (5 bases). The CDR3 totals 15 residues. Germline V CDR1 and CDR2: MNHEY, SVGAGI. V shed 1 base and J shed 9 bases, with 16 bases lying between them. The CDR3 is CASSYFGILSGEQFF. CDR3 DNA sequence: TGTGCCAGCAGTTACTTCGGGATCCTATCTGGTGAGCAGTTCTTC.

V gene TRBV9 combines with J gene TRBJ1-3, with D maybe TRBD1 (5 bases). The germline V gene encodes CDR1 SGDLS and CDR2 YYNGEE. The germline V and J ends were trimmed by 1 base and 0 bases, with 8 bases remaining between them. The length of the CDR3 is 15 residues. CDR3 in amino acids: CASSVQGLSGNTIYF. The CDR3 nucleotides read TGTGCCAGCAGCGTACAGGGCCTCTCTGGAAACACCATATATTTT.

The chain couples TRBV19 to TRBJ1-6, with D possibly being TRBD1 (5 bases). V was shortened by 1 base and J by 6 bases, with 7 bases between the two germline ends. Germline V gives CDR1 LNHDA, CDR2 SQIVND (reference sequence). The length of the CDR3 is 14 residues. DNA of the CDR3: TGTGCCAGTAGTATAGGGCAGGGTAATTCACCCCTCCACTTT. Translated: CASSIGQGNSPLHF.

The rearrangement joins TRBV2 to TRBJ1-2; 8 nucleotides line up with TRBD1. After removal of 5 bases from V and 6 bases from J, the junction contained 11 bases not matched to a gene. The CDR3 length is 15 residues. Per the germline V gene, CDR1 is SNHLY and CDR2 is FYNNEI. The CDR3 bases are TGTGCCAGCAGTCCTTGGACAGGGTCGACGGATGGCTACACCTTC. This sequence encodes CASSPWTGSTDGYTF.

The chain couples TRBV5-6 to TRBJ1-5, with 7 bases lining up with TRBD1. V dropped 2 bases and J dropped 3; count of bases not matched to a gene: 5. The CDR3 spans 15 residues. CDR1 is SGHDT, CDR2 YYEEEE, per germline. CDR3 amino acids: CASSFGTADNQPQHF. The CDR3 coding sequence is TGTGCCAGCAGCTTCGGGACAGCTGACAATCAGCCCCAGCATTTT.

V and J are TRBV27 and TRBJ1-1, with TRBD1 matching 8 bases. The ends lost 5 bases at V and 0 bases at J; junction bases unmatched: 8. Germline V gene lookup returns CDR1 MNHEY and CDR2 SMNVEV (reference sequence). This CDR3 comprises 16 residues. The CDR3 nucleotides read TGTGCCAGCAGTCCATCGACAGGGGAAATGAACACTGAAGCTTTCTTT. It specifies CASSPSTGEMNTEAFF.

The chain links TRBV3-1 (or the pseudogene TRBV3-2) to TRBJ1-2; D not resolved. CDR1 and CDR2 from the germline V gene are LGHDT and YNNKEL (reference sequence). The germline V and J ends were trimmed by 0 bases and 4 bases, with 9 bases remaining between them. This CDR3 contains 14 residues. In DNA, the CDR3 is TGTGCCAGCAGCCAAGATGCGGGGATCTATGGCTACACCTTC. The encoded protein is CASSQDAGIYGYTF.

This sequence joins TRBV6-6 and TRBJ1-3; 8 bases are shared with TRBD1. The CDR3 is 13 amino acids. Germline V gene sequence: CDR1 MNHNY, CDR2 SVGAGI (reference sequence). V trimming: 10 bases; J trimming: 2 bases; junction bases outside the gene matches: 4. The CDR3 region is CATRGPAGNTIYF. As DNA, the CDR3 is TGTGCCACCAGGGGGCCGGCTGGAAACACCATATATTTT.

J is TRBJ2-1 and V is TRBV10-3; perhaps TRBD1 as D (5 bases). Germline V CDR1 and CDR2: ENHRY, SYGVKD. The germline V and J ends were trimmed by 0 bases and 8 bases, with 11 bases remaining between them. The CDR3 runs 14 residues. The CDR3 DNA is TGTGCCATCAGTGAGTCTATAGGGGCGGATGAGCAGTTCTTC. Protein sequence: CAISESIGADEQFF.

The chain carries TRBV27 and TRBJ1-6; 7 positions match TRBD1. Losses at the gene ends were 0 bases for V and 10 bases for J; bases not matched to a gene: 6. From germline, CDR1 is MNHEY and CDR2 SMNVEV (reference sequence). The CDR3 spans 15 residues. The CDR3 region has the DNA TGTGCCAGCAGTTTATCGTACCAGGGGGTCTCACCCCTCCACTTT. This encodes CASSLSYQGVSPLHF.

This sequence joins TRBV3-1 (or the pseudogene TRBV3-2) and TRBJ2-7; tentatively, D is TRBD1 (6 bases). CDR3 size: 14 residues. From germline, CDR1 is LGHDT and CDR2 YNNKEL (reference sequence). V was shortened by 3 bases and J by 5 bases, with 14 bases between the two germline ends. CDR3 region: CASSQARGPHEQYF. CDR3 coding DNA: TGTGCCAGCAGCCAGGCCAGGGGACCCCACGAGCAGTACTTC.

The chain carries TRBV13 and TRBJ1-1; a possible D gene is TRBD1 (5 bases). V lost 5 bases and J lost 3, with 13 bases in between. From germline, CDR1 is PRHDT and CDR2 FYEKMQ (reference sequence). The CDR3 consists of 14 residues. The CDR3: CASSRSPGDTEAFF. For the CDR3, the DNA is TGTGCCAGCAGCCGGAGCCCGGGGGACACTGAAGCTTTCTTT.

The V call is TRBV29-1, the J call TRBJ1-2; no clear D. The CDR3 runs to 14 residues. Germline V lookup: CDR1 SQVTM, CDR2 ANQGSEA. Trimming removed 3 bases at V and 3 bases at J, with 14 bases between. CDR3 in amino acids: CSVEEWTGDYGYTF. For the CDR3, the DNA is TGCAGCGTTGAGGAGTGGACCGGGGACTATGGCTACACCTTC.

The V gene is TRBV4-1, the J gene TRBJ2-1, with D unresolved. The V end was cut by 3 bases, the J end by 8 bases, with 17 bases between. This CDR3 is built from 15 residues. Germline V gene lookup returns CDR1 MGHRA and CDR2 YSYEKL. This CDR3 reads CASSQQTRNVYEQFF. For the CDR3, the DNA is TGCGCCAGCAGCCAGCAGACTCGAAATGTCTATGAGCAGTTCTTC.

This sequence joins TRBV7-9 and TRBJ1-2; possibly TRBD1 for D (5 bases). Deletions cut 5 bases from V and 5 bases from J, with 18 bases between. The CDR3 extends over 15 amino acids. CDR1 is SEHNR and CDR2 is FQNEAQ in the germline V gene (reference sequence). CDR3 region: CASSPQGGSIYGYTF. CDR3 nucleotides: TGTGCCAGCAGCCCCCAGGGTGGGTCGATATATGGCTACACCTTC.

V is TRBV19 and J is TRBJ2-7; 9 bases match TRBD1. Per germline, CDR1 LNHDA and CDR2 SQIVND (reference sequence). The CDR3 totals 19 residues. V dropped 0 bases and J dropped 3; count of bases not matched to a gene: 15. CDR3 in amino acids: CASSIEALNPGTGNYEQYF. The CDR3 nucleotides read TGTGCCAGTAGTATAGAGGCTCTCAACCCCGGGACAGGGAACTACGAGCAGTACTTC.

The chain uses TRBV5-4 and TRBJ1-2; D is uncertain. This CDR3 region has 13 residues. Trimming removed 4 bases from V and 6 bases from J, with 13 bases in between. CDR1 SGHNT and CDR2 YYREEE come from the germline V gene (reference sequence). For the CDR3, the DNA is TGTGCCAGCAGCCAGACAACTAGGGATGGCTACACCTTC. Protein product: CASSQTTRDGYTF.

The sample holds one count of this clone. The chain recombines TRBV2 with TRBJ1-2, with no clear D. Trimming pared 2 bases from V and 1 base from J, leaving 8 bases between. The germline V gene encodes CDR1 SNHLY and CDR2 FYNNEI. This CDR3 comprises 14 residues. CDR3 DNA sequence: TGTGCCAGCAGTGAAATGGCCTTTAACTATGGCTACACCTTC. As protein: CASSEMAFNYGYTF.

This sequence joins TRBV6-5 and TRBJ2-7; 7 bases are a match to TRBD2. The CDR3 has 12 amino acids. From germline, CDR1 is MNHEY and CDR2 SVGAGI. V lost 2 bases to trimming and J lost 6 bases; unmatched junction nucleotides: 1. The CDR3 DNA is TGTGCCAGCAGTTACCCTAGCGGCGAGCAGTACTTC. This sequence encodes CASSYPSGEQYF.